These 22 T cell receptor beta chains were sequenced from one sample in a study of blood T cell repertoires in COVID-19. This table comes from immunoSEQ multiplex PCR, and its TCRdb copy is limited to in-frame clones, with some not included. This table holds about 200,000 clones, more than 70% found once. The sequenced sample consisted of peripheral blood. These receptors were taken from a human donor in a cohort sampled during active COVID-19.

The gene calls are TRBV7-9 and TRBJ1-4; D may be TRBD1 (6 bases). CDR3 length: 14 residues. V was shortened by 5 bases and J by 7 bases, with 14 bases between the two germline ends. CDR1 and CDR2 (germline): SEHNR, FQNEAQ (reference sequence). CDR3 loop: CASSTTRGSEKLFF. CDR3 bases: TGTGCCAGCAGCACGACCAGGGGTTCTGAAAAACTGTTTTTT. Filled out from reference TRBV7-9 and TRBJ1-4, the complete variable domain reads DTGVSQNPRHKITKRGQNVTFRCDPISEHNRLYWYRQTLGQGPEFLTYFQNEAQLEKSRLLSDRFSAERPKGSFSTLEIQRTEQGDSAMYLCASSTTRGSEKLFFGSGTQLSVL.

This chain links TRBV19 with TRBJ1-5; possibly TRBD1 for D (5 bases). This CDR3 has 14 amino acids. V dropped 2 bases and J dropped 6 bases, with 11 bases sitting between them. CDR1 and CDR2 (germline): LNHDA, SQIVND (reference sequence). CDR3 sequence: CASSIRLGPQPQHF. The CDR3 DNA is TGTGCCAGTAGTATACGGCTGGGGCCTCAGCCCCAGCATTTT.

The rearrangement joins TRBV28 to TRBJ2-1, with TRBD2 identical over 10 bases. There are 17 residues in the CDR3. V shed 3 bases and J 4 bases; nucleotides not matched to a gene: 9. Per germline, CDR1 MDHEN and CDR2 SYDVKM. CDR3 in amino acids: CASSLLLAGGTYNEQFF. DNA for the CDR3: TGTGCCAGCAGTTTGCTTTTAGCGGGAGGAACGTACAATGAGCAGTTCTTC.

The chain links TRBV6-6 to TRBJ2-3; TRBD2 agrees at 9 bases. This CDR3 is 13 amino acids long. CDR1 and CDR2 (germline): MNHNY, SVGAGI (reference sequence). Losses at the gene ends were 5 bases for V and 11 bases for J; bases not matched to a gene: 8. The DNA of the CDR3 is TGTGCCAGCAGTAACCTAGCGGGGTTAAGGCAGTATTTT. This gives the protein CASSNLAGLRQYF.

This clone was seen just once. The chain is built from TRBV15 and TRBJ2-3; D possibly corresponds to TRBD2 (6 bases). The V gene's germline CDR1 is LNHNV and CDR2 YYDKDF (reference sequence). Trimming left V 9 bases short and J 0 bases short, with 10 bases between. The CDR3 has 13 residues. CDR3 residues: CATQRASTDTQYF. The DNA for the CDR3 is TGTGCCACTCAGCGGGCGAGCACAGATACGCAGTATTTT.

The chain employs TRBV6-1 and TRBJ1-2; D not resolved. Trimming removed 1 base from V and 4 bases from J, with 4 bases in between. CDR3 size: 12 residues. Germline assignment: CDR1 MNHNS and CDR2 SASEGT. CDR3 amino acids: CASSEVSYGYTF. In DNA form, the CDR3 reads TGTGCCAGCAGTGAAGTGAGCTATGGCTACACCTTC.

The chain couples TRBV5-4 to TRBJ2-5, with 7 positions matching TRBD2. The CDR3 consists of 18 residues. With 4 bases clipped from V and 2 bases from J, the junction kept 17 bases outside the gene matches. Germline loops: CDR1 SGHNT, CDR2 YYREEE (reference sequence). CDR3 sequence reads: CASSTLGFGAGEQETQYF. The CDR3 DNA reads TGTGCCAGCAGCACCCTTGGTTTCGGTGCGGGGGAACAAGAGACCCAGTACTTC.

This clone was observed once. This chain links TRBV7-9 with TRBJ2-7, with D possibly matching TRBD1 (5 bases). V lost 8 bases, J lost 2 bases, and 7 bases lay in between. The CDR3 sequence is 11 residues long. Looked up from germline, CDR1 is SEHNR and CDR2 is FQNEAQ (reference sequence). The CDR3 loop reads CASDSTYEQYF. The CDR3 coding sequence is TGTGCCAGCGACAGCACCTACGAGCAGTACTTC.

This clone has a handful of counts. The chain combines TRBV19 with TRBJ2-2; D is ambiguous. Between the trimmed V and J ends, which lost 5 bases and 4 bases, there was a span of 11 bases. Germline lookup yields CDR1 LNHDA and CDR2 SQIVND (reference sequence). This CDR3 has 14 amino acids. The CDR3 sequence is CASSAMTLTGELFF. The DNA for the CDR3 is TGTGCCAGTAGTGCCATGACTCTCACCGGGGAGCTGTTTTTT.

In the case of this clone: The same CDR3 arises from other DNA sequences in this sample as well. J is TRBJ2-1 and V is TRBV6-5, with a tentative D call TRBD2 (6 bases). V lost 6 bases and J 6 bases, leaving 9 bases between the germline ends. Germline CDR1 reads MNHEY; CDR2 reads SVGAGI. The CDR3 is 12 amino acids. Written as DNA, the CDR3 is TGTGCCAGCAGGGAGGGTTTCAATGAGCAGTTCTTC. It codes for CASREGFNEQFF.

The rearrangement links TRBV7-9 to TRBJ1-6; 7 nucleotides agree with TRBD1. Germline V gene lookup returns CDR1 SEHNR and CDR2 FQNEAQ (reference sequence). The J segment lost 8 bases and the V segment lost 4 bases, leaving 5 bases of the junction unmatched. The CDR3 sequence is 14 residues long. CDR3 bases: TGTGCCAGCAGCTCACAGGGGTTCGATTCACCCCTCCACTTT. Translation gives CASSSQGFDSPLHF.

The V gene is TRBV30, the J gene TRBJ1-1, with a tentative D call TRBD1 (5 bases). The CDR3 has 13 amino acids. Looked up from germline, CDR1 is GTSNPN and CDR2 is SVGIG (reference sequence). The V and J ends lost 1 base and 3 bases respectively, with 9 bases between them. The CDR3 coding sequence is TGTGCCTGGAGTGCCAGGGTGGACACTGAAGCTTTCTTT. This codes for CAWSARVDTEAFF.

The rearrangement joins TRBV18 to TRBJ1-4; TRBD1 agrees at 7 bases. This CDR3 region has 14 residues. V trimming: 4 bases; J trimming: 7 bases; junction bases outside the gene matches: 6. CDR1 and CDR2 (germline): KGHSH, LQKENI. The CDR3: CASSHDREVEKLFF. As DNA, the CDR3 is TGTGCCAGCTCACACGACAGGGAGGTTGAAAAACTGTTTTTT.

This clone was detected only once. This chain uses TRBV28 with TRBJ2-1; 12 bases match TRBD2. J was trimmed by 1 base and V by 4 bases; bases with no gene match: 20. This CDR3 comprises 22 residues. Looked up from germline, CDR1 is MDHEN and CDR2 is SYDVKM. The CDR3 here is CASSWAGASGRGTWVSYNEQFF. CDR3 nucleotides: TGTGCCAGCAGTTGGGCGGGGGCTAGCGGGAGGGGAACGTGGGTTTCCTACAATGAGCAGTTCTTC. Filled out from reference TRBV28 and TRBJ2-1, the complete variable domain reads DVKVTQSSRYLVKRTGEKVFLECVQDMDHENMFWYRQDPGLGLRLIYFSYDVKMKEKGDIPEGYSVSREKKERFSLILESASTNQTSMYLCASSWAGASGRGTWVSYNEQFFGPGTRLTVL.

V and J are TRBV2 and TRBJ2-3, with TRBD1 matching 8 bases. J was trimmed by 6 bases and V by 6 bases; bases with no gene match: 8. The germline V gene encodes CDR1 SNHLY and CDR2 FYNNEI. The length of the CDR3 is 14 residues. CDR3 region: CASRESGGSDTQYF. DNA for the CDR3: TGTGCCAGCAGGGAATCAGGGGGCTCGGATACGCAGTATTTT.

This clone appeared once. This chain connects TRBV18 to TRBJ2-1; D may be TRBD1 (6 bases). The CDR3 runs 15 residues. V was clipped by 6 bases and J by 0 bases, with 12 bases between them. Germline loops: CDR1 KGHSH, CDR2 LQKENI. The CDR3: CASSDGQSSYNEQFF. CDR3 bases: TGTGCCAGCTCGGACGGACAGAGCTCCTACAATGAGCAGTTCTTC.

The V call is TRBV18, the J call TRBJ2-3; TRBD2 matches at 11 bases. The CDR3 totals 18 residues. J gave up 2 bases and V 1 base, and 8 bases lay outside the gene matches. Germline values: CDR1 KGHSH, CDR2 LQKENI. CDR3 nucleotides: TGTGCCAGCTCACCACTAAGTCTAGCGGGGGGCCCCACAGATACGCAGTATTTT. As protein: CASSPLSLAGGPTDTQYF.

This clone was recorded a few times. The chain employs TRBV10-1 and TRBJ2-7, with 10 bases fitting TRBD1. CDR3 length equals 14 residues. The ends lost 3 bases at V and 4 bases at J; junction bases unmatched: 3. Germline assignment: CDR1 WNHNN and CDR2 SYGVQD (reference sequence). CDR3 coding DNA: TGCGCCAGCAGTGACGGGACAGGGGCGTACGAGCAGTACTTC. Protein: CASSDGTGAYEQYF.

This chain joins TRBV28 and TRBJ2-1; 9 nucleotides align to TRBD2. CDR1 MDHEN and CDR2 SYDVKM come from the germline V gene. Trimming removed 5 bases from V and 7 bases from J; junction bases left unmatched: 15. The CDR3 contains 17 residues. This CDR3 reads CASSRRAGGSLANEQFF. CDR3 bases: TGTGCCAGCAGTCGCCGAGCGGGAGGATCATTAGCAAATGAGCAGTTCTTC.

This chain joins TRBV11-2 and TRBJ2-7; 9 bases fit TRBD1. The V segment lost 5 bases and the J segment 6 bases; nucleotides outside the gene matches: 8. The CDR3 is 14 amino acids. Germline V gene data show CDR1 as SGHAT and CDR2 as FQNNGV. CDR3 sequence (DNA): TGTGCCAGCAGCACCGGGACAGGGCGGGTCGAGCAGTACTTC. It yields the protein CASSTGTGRVEQYF.

This clone was observed a single time. This chain joins TRBV9 and TRBJ2-2; maybe TRBD1 (6 bases). Trimming removed 5 bases from V and 3 bases from J, with 14 bases in between. CDR1 and CDR2 from the germline V gene are SGDLS and YYNGEE. The CDR3 is made up of 15 amino acids. CDR3 residues: CASSRTASYTGELFF. The CDR3 coding sequence is TGTGCCAGCAGTCGGACAGCCTCTTACACCGGGGAGCTGTTTTTT.

V usage is TRBV6-5 and J usage is TRBJ1-2, with a weak D call TRBD1 (6 bases). This CDR3 has 14 amino acids. Trimming took 7 bases from V and 8 from J, leaving 20 bases between them. CDR1 and CDR2 from the germline V gene are MNHEY and SVGAGI. The CDR3 loop is CASTPWGGARGYTF. In DNA, the CDR3 is TGTGCCAGCACCCCTTGGGGGGGGGCTCGGGGCTACACCTTC.